A selection of T cell receptor beta chains follows, all from one sample in a study of blood T cell repertoires in COVID-19. Generated by immunoSEQ multiplex PCR, the TCRdb table keeps only in-frame clones and is missing some. The sample has roughly 100,000 clones, more than 75% seen once. Source material: peripheral blood. Source of these receptors: a man aged 70 or older with acute or convalescent COVID-19. Both conserved end residues are trimmed from each CDR3. The D gene is left open where the match is weak.

TRBV19	NA	TRBJ2-2	ASSPQEGGQVTGELF
TRBV24-1	TRBD2	TRBJ2-1	ATGTSGYNEQF
TRBV3-1/TRBV3-2	TRBD1	TRBJ2-7	ASSLGTVQYEQY
TRBV30	NA	TRBJ1-2	GLRDNLRANYGYT
TRBV2	NA	TRBJ2-5	ASKSGVIQETQY
TRBV28	NA	TRBJ1-2	ASSTKDRYGYT
TRBV4-2	NA	TRBJ2-1	ASSQGDESSYNEQF
TRBV5-1	NA	TRBJ2-2	ASSLGQVGAGELF
TRBV7-9	TRBD1	TRBJ1-1	ASSSLGGLKAEAF
TRBV25-1	NA	TRBJ1-2	ASSDLAGGFNYGYT